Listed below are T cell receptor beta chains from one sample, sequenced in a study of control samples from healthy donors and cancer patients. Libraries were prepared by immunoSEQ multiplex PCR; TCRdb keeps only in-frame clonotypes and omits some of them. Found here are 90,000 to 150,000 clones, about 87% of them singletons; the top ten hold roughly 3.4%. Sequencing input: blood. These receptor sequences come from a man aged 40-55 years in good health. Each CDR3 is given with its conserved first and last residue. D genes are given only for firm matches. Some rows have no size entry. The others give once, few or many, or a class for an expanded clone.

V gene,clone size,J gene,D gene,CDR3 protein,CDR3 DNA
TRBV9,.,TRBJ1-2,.,CASSPSTGMGYGYTF,TGTGCCAGCAGCCCATCGACAGGAATGGGCTATGGCTACACCTTC
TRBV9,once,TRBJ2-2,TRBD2,CASSVNRLAGTSGELFF,TGTGCCAGCAGCGTAAATCGGCTAGCGGGGACCTCCGGGGAGCTGTTTTTT
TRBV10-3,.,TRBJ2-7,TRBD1,CAISPQGGDEQYF,TGTGCCATCAGTCCCCAAGGGGGCGACGAGCAGTACTTC
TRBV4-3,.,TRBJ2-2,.,CASSQEISGGAPRVGELFF,TGCGCCAGCAGCCAAGAAATATCAGGCGGGGCGCCGCGGGTCGGGGAGCTGTTTTTT
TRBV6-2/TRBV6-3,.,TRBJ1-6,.,CASSYSTRGSDSPLHF,TGTGCCAGCAGTTACTCGACTAGGGGATCGGATTCACCCCTCCACTTT
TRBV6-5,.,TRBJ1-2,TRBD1,CASTPAGTGNGYTF,TGTGCCAGCACCCCTGCCGGGACAGGGAATGGCTACACCTTC
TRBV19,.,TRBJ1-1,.,CASRDSMNTEAFF,TGTGCCAGTAGAGACAGCATGAACACTGAAGCTTTCTTT
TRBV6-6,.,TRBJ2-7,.,CASTPGGGFGSYEQYF,TGTGCCAGCACCCCTGGAGGGGGCTTTGGTTCCTACGAGCAGTACTTC
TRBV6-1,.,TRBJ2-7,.,CASSAGQGFLSYEQYF,TGTGCCAGCAGTGCTGGCCAGGGCTTTCTCTCCTACGAGCAGTACTTC
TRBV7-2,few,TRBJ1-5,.,CASSLAWDTPQHF,TGTGCCAGCAGCTTAGCGTGGGACACGCCCCAGCATTTT
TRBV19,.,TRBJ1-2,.,CASSIARSYGYTF,TGTGCCAGTAGTATAGCGCGGAGCTATGGCTACACCTTC
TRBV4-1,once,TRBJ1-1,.,CASSKTGGVTEAFF,TGCGCCAGCAGCAAGACAGGAGGGGTGACTGAAGCTTTCTTT
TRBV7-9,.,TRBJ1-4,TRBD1,CASSADRGNEKLFF,TGTGCCAGCAGCGCAGACAGGGGTAATGAAAAACTGTTTTTT
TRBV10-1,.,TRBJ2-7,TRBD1,CASTGQGSYEQYF,TGCGCCAGCACCGGACAGGGTTCCTACGAGCAGTACTTC
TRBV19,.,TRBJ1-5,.,CASSSGGNQPQHF,TGTGCCAGTAGTTCTGGGGGTAACCAGCCCCAGCATTTT
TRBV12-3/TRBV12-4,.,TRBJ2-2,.,CASSGNTGELFF,TGTGCCAGCTCCGGGAACACCGGGGAGCTGTTTTTT
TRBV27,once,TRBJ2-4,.,CASSFSPRRGPKNIQYF,TGTGCCAGCAGTTTTTCCCCTCGCCGGGGGCCCAAAAACATTCAGTACTTC
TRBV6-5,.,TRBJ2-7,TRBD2,CASSYSGLMGEQYF,TGTGCCAGCAGTTACTCGGGACTAATGGGCGAGCAGTACTTC
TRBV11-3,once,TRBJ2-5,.,CASSSKRQIQETQYF,TGTGCCAGCAGCTCTAAACGACAGATACAAGAGACCCAGTACTTC
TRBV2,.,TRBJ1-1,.,CASRDIQAGYTEAFF,TGTGCCAGCAGGGACATTCAGGCAGGGTACACTGAAGCTTTCTTT
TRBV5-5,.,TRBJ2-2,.,CASSLGQINTGELFF,TGTGCCAGCAGCTTAGGACAGATTAACACCGGGGAGCTGTTTTTT
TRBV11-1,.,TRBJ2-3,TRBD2,CASSPQRGGVDTQYF,TGTGCCAGCAGCCCGCAGCGGGGGGGTGTAGATACGCAGTATTTT
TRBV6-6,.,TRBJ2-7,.,CASSYNVRDYEQYF,TGTGCCAGCAGTTACAATGTCCGGGACTACGAGCAGTACTTC
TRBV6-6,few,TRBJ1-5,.,CASSGQPSNQPQHF,TGTGCCAGCAGCGGACAGCCCAGCAATCAGCCCCAGCATTTT
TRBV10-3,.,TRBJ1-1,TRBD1,CAISESRQGMNTEAFF,TGTGCCATCAGTGAGAGTAGACAGGGTATGAACACTGAAGCTTTCTTT
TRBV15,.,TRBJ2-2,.,CATSRVVGTTGELFF,TGTGCCACCAGCAGAGTCGTGGGGACCACCGGGGAGCTGTTTTTT
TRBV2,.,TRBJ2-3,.,CASSRYLSTDTQYF,TGTGCCAGCAGTAGATACTTAAGCACAGATACGCAGTATTTT
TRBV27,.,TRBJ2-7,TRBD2,CASSLTSAGASSYEQYF,TGTGCCAGCAGTCTGACCTCAGCGGGGGCCAGCTCCTACGAGCAGTACTTC
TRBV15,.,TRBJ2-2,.,CATSDRGGELFF,TGTGCCACCAGCGACAGAGGCGGGGAGCTGTTTTTT
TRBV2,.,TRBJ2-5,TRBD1,CASRGDSQETQYF,TGTGCCAGCAGGGGGGACAGCCAAGAGACCCAGTACTTC
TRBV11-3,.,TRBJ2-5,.,CASSLGVGKETQYF,TGTGCCAGCAGCTTAGGGGTGGGGAAAGAGACCCAGTACTTC
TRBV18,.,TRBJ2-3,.,CASSPPGKQGITDTQYF,TGTGCCAGCTCGCCCCCGGGAAAACAGGGTATCACAGATACGCAGTATTTT
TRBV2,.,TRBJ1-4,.,CASEGTRGGEKLFF,TGTGCCAGCGAGGGGACGCGGGGAGGTGAAAAACTGTTTTTT
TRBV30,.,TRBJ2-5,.,CAWSARGAGETQYF,TGTGCCTGGAGCGCGAGGGGGGCCGGTGAGACCCAGTACTTC
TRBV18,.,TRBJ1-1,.,CASSPTLNTEAFF,TGTGCCAGCTCACCGACATTGAACACTGAAGCTTTCTTT
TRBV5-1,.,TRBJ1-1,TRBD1,CASSKGGAGAFF,TGCGCCAGCAGTAAAGGGGGCGCCGGAGCTTTCTTT
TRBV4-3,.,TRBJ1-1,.,CASSQGKAATEAFF,TGCGCCAGCAGCCAAGGAAAAGCCGCGACTGAAGCTTTCTTT
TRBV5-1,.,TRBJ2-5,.,CASSLVGSPPETQYF,TGCGCCAGCAGCTTGGTGGGGTCTCCTCCAGAGACCCAGTACTTC
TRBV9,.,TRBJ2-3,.,CASSVGQGRPDTQYF,TGTGCCAGCAGCGTAGGGCAGGGGAGGCCAGATACGCAGTATTTT
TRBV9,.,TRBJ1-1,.,CASSPSLGTEAFF,TGTGCCAGCAGCCCAAGTTTGGGGACTGAAGCCTTCTTT